The clone carrying this T cell receptor beta chain was observed once. Its antigen is still unknown. The data are from a study of cytomegalovirus exposure and HLA in healthy donors. Notes on the study in general: Highly shared sequence variants in one cluster were likely a sequencing artifact. As a later analysis revealed, most CMV-associated TCR beta chains appeared HLA-restricted. Later examination showed HLA-associated TCR beta chains had greater clonal expansion than equally common others. Beyond CMV serostatus, there was no information to go on about immune exposure.

Primers: 60 Vbeta forward and 13 Jbeta reverse. Assay used: immunoSEQ multiplex PCR; TCRdb lists only in-frame clones, some missing. The sample contains 95,000 to 100,000 clones, under 80% of which appear only once. In germline, CDR1 is SGHRS, CDR2 YFSETQ. Trimming removed 0 bases from V and 0 bases from J, with 6 bases in between. CDR3 length: 14 amino acids. Sequencing was performed on PBMCs. The sequence derives from a middle-aged man in good health and CMV-seronegative. The chain uses TRBV5-1 and TRBJ1-1; D ambiguous. The CDR3 coding sequence is TGCGCCAGCAGCTTGGGAGCTCTGAACACTGAAGCTTTCTTT. This sequence encodes CASSLGALNTEAFF.